The rows below give T cell receptor beta chains drawn from one sample of a study of human T cells and chemical hapten exposure. TCRdb re-derived calls from the 5' RACE reads in MiXCR, one entry per CDR3 protein. The repertoire holds approximately 80,000 distinct CDR3 sequences, with 15% to 20% as singletons. Every receptor here comes from a female donor in good health. The CDR3 runs from the conserved cysteine through the conserved F or W. D genes are given only for firm matches. Clone size is stated in some rows and not others, as once, few, many or a class when expanded.

>TRBV20-1|NA|TRBJ1-5|TRBD1
TGCAGTGCTAGAGGTCATCGGGACAGACTTTCAAATCAGCCCCAGCATTTT
CSARGHRDRLSNQPQHF
>TRBV6-6|few|TRBJ1-6|NA
TGTGCCAGCAGTTACTCGGCAGGGATTGATTCACCCCTCCACTTT
CASSYSAGIDSPLHF
>TRBV30|NA|TRBJ1-4|TRBD1
TGTGCCTGGAGTGTACTCGGGACAGGAGTTAATGAAAAACTGTTTTTT
CAWSVLGTGVNEKLFF
>TRBV2|few|TRBJ2-7|TRBD2
TGTGCCAGCAGTGTTACTAGCGGGGGACTGCAGTACTTC
CASSVTSGGLQYF
>TRBV12-3/TRBV12-4|many|TRBJ1-4|TRBD1
TGTGCCAGCAGCCCGGGACAGGGAAATGAAAAACTGTTTTTT
CASSPGQGNEKLFF
>TRBV27|few|TRBJ1-1|TRBD1
TGTGCCAGCAAGGGGGGACAGAGGAACACTGAAGCTTTCTTT
CASKGGQRNTEAFF
>TRBV24-1|many|TRBJ2-1|NA
TGTGCCACCAGTGATCCAGGGCAGGTTGAGCAGTTCTTC
CATSDPGQVEQFF
>TRBV14|many|TRBJ2-7|NA
TGTGCCAGCAGCCTGCAACAGGGCTACGAGCAGTACTTC
CASSLQQGYEQYF
>TRBV6-6|few|TRBJ2-1|TRBD1
TGTGCCAGCAGCTCGACAGGGGGTACGAATGAGCAGTTCTTC
CASSSTGGTNEQFF
>TRBV12-3/TRBV12-4|NA|TRBJ1-2|NA
TGTGCCAGCACCCCGGGGGGGTTAGGGTATGGCTACACCTTC
CASTPGGLGYGYTF
>TRBV9|many|TRBJ2-7|NA
TGTGCCAGCAGCTCCCCCGCGGGTCCCGCCGAGCAGTACTTC
CASSSPAGPAEQYF
>TRBV6-6|NA|TRBJ1-1|NA
TGTGCCAGCAGATCCGGGGAGGGTGGGACTGAAGCTTTCTTT
CASRSGEGGTEAFF
>TRBV6-4|many|TRBJ2-3|TRBD2
TGTGCCAGCAGCCCCACTAGCGGGGGGACAGATACGCAGTATTTT
CASSPTSGGTDTQYF
>TRBV7-2|few|TRBJ2-3|NA
TGTGCCAGCAGACGATCAGATACGCAGTATTTT
CASRRSDTQYF
>TRBV5-6|few|TRBJ1-5|TRBD1
TGTGCCAGCAGCCGAGGGACAGGGCCGAATCAGCCCCAGCATTTT
CASSRGTGPNQPQHF
>TRBV7-2|NA|TRBJ2-3|NA
TGTGCCAGCAGCTTAGGATTGGGGGTTGGTCGCACAGATACGCAGTATTTT
CASSLGLGVGRTDTQYF
>TRBV29-1|few|TRBJ2-3|NA
TGCAGCAACAGTCGGGGGCCGGATACGCAGTATTTT
CSNSRGPDTQYF
>TRBV7-2|NA|TRBJ2-1|TRBD2
TGTGCCAGCAGCTTCTCCCCGGTTAGCGGGAGGGAGGGCAATGAGCAGTTCTTC
CASSFSPVSGREGNEQFF
>TRBV10-3|few|TRBJ2-5|TRBD1
TGTGCCATCAGTGAGTCGGGACAGCTCGGAGAGACCCAGTACTTC
CAISESGQLGETQYF
>TRBV5-4|NA|TRBJ2-2|TRBD2
TGTGCCAGCAGCTACTCTCCCGGGACTAGCGGCTCTACCGGGGAGCTGTTTTTT
CASSYSPGTSGSTGELFF
>TRBV20-1|NA|TRBJ1-1|TRBD1
TGCAGTGCTAGAGATACAAGACAGGGGGACACTGAAGCTTTCTTT
CSARDTRQGDTEAFF
>TRBV13|NA|TRBJ1-6|TRBD1
TGTGCCAGCAGCTACAGAGCGGGACAGGGGGGAAGCTCCTATAATTCACCCCTCCACTTT
CASSYRAGQGGSSYNSPLHF
>TRBV12-3/TRBV12-4|many|TRBJ2-6|NA
TGTGCCAGCAGTTTAGGTAGCTCTGGGGCCAACGTCCTGACTTTC
CASSLGSSGANVLTF
>TRBV6-5|few|TRBJ2-7|TRBD2
TGTGCCAGCAGTTCCAGCGGGAGGAACAACGAGCAGTACTTC
CASSSSGRNNEQYF
>TRBV10-3|NA|TRBJ1-2|TRBD1
TGTGCCATCAGTGAGTCGACTCAGGGGGCGCTTATCAATCGAGGCTACACCTTC
CAISESTQGALINRGYTF
>TRBV5-4|once|TRBJ1-2|NA
TGTGCCAGCAGCTTGGCAGGGAACTATGGCTACACCTTC
CASSLAGNYGYTF
>TRBV5-1|NA|TRBJ2-3|TRBD1
TGCGCCAGCAGCCAACTGGACAGGGGGAGTGATACGCAGTATTTT
CASSQLDRGSDTQYF